What follows are 17 T cell receptor beta chains derived from one specimen sequenced in a study of response to subunit inactivated influenza vaccine. TCRdb used MiXCR to reprocess the RT-PCR reads, holding one entry per CDR3 protein. Of more than 250,000 distinct CDR3 sequences detected, 21% appear once; the ten largest clones hold 10% to 13%. The specimen was PBMCs from blood, collected approximately 20 months after vaccination. Source of these receptors: a man aged 50 to 69 who received an inactivated influenza vaccine.

This clonotype was found a few times. The chain is built from TRBV5-6 and TRBJ2-1; D may correspond to TRBD1 or TRBD2 (5 bases each). Germline V lookup: CDR1 SGHDT, CDR2 YYEEEE. The CDR3 is 16 residues long. V lost 5 bases and J 8 bases, leaving 23 bases between the germline ends. In DNA form, the CDR3 reads TGTGCCAGCAGAGCGGAGGACAAGGGTCTGGGGCATGAGCAGTTCTTC. This codes for CASRAEDKGLGHEQFF.

J is TRBJ1-1 and V is TRBV2, with D perhaps matching TRBD1 (5 bases). CDR1 SNHLY and CDR2 FYNNEI come from the germline V gene. The CDR3 sequence is 14 residues long. The ends were cut back, 4 bases at V and 3 bases at J, with 12 bases in the middle. CDR3 bases: TGTGCCAGCAGTGTCCTGGTAGGGGACACTGAAGCTTTCTTT. The encoded protein is CASSVLVGDTEAFF. Supplemented by reference TRBV2 and TRBJ1-1, the full variable domain reads EPEVTQTPSHQVTQMGQEVILRCVPISNHLYFYWYRQILGQKVEFLVSFYNNEISEKSEIFDDQFSVERPDGSNFTLKIRSTKLEDSAMYFCASSVLVGDTEAFFGQGTRLTVV.

This clonotype was found many times. The chain couples TRBV2 to TRBJ1-1; no clear D. Germline CDR1 and CDR2: SNHLY and FYNNEI. With 6 bases removed from V and 0 bases from J, the gap between germline ends came to 8 bases. The CDR3 has 13 amino acids. The CDR3 region has the DNA TGTGCCAGCAGGGACCGGGTGAACACTGAAGCTTTCTTT. Translated, it gives CASRDRVNTEAFF.

This clonotype has at least ten counts. J is TRBJ2-5 and V is TRBV2; 7 nucleotides agree with TRBD2. The germline gives CDR1 SNHLY, CDR2 FYNNEI. V shed 8 bases, J shed 5 bases, and the junction held 8 bases outside the gene matches. The CDR3 is 13 amino acids. The CDR3 protein is CASGPTSLETQYF. CDR3 coding DNA: TGTGCCAGCGGCCCGACTAGCTTGGAGACCCAGTACTTC.

This clonotype was found a few times. The chain is built from TRBV7-9 and TRBJ2-1; D remains ambiguous. Germline-derived CDR1 and CDR2 are SEHNR and FQNEAQ (reference sequence). CDR3 length: 12 residues. Trimming left V 4 bases short and J 6 bases short, with 7 bases between. The CDR3 loop is CASSSSRNEQFF. The CDR3 DNA sequence: TGTGCCAGCAGCTCCTCACGCAATGAGCAGTTCTTC.

This clonotype was seen a few times. J is TRBJ1-4 and V is TRBV7-9; possible D gene TRBD1, 5 bases. Trimming shortened V by 2 bases and J by 4 bases, and 8 bases separated the two germline ends. CDR3 length equals 14 residues. CDR1 and CDR2 (germline): SEHNR, FQNEAQ (reference sequence). The CDR3 sequence is CASSLRGNNEKLFF. DNA for the CDR3: TGTGCCAGCAGCTTACGGGGCAATAATGAAAAACTGTTTTTT.

This clonotype appeared many times. V usage is TRBV7-2 and J usage is TRBJ1-1; maybe TRBD1 (5 bases). V lost 0 bases, J lost 0 bases, and 14 bases lay in between. The CDR3 has 17 residues. Germline CDR1 SGHTA, CDR2 FQGNSA. The CDR3 DNA reads TGTGCCAGCAGCTTAGCTACGGGGGGGTGGATGAACACTGAAGCTTTCTTT. Its translation: CASSLATGGWMNTEAFF.

This clonotype was counted a few times. This chain links TRBV7-3 with TRBJ2-2; TRBD2 matches 14 bases. In germline, CDR1 is SGHTA, CDR2 FQGTGA. This CDR3 contains 17 residues. V was clipped by 5 bases and J by 3 bases; unmatched bases: 5. CDR3 sequence: CASSPGLAGADTGELFF. The DNA for the CDR3 is TGTGCCAGCAGCCCGGGACTAGCGGGAGCCGACACCGGGGAGCTGTTTTTT.

The rearrangement links TRBV20-1 to TRBJ2-3; 9 nucleotides agree with TRBD2. This CDR3 spans 14 amino acids. Germline V CDR1 and CDR2: DFQATT, SNEGSKA (reference sequence). The junction had 5 bases not matched to a gene; V was cut back by 1 base and J by 6 bases. CDR3 region: CSARGAGGSDTQYF. Here the CDR3 DNA reads TGCAGTGCTAGAGGAGCGGGAGGCTCGGATACGCAGTATTTT.

This clonotype has only a few counts. This sequence joins TRBV20-1 and TRBJ1-6, with a tentative D call TRBD1 (5 bases). This CDR3 contains 13 residues. Trimming stripped 0 bases from V and 10 bases from J, with 10 bases between. Germline assignment: CDR1 DFQATT and CDR2 SNEGSKA (reference sequence). The CDR3 region is CSARDPTVSPLHF. Here the CDR3 DNA reads TGCAGTGCTAGAGATCCGACAGTATCACCCCTCCACTTT.

In DNA form, the CDR3 reads TGCAGCGACCTCCTGGGACTAGCTAAAAACATTCAGTACTTC. The encoded protein is CSDLLGLAKNIQYF. This sequence joins TRBV29-1 and TRBJ2-4, with TRBD2 identical over 9 bases. Germline V gives CDR1 SQVTM, CDR2 ANQGSEA. The CDR3 has 14 residues. Unmatched junction bases numbered 8, after V lost 7 bases and J lost 4 bases.

The rearrangement links TRBV12-3 or TRBV12-4 to TRBJ1-5, with 8 bases aligning to TRBD1. The trim removed 6 bases at V and 9 bases at J, leaving 4 bases unmatched. The CDR3 runs 12 residues. CDR3 coding DNA: TGTGCCAGCAGAGGGACAGGATCGCCCCAGCATTTT. Translated, it gives CASRGTGSPQHF.

This clonotype was seen at least ten times. The chain carries TRBV10-3 and TRBJ1-1; TRBD1 agrees at 9 bases. The CDR3 spans 12 residues. With 9 bases clipped from V and 3 bases from J, the junction kept 2 bases outside the gene matches. In germline, CDR1 is ENHRY, CDR2 SYGVKD. The DNA for the CDR3 is TGTGCCATTAGGGACAGGGACACTGAAGCTTTCTTT. The encoded protein is CAIRDRDTEAFF.

This rearrangement joins TRBV14 to TRBJ2-1; D tentatively reads TRBD1 or TRBD2 (5 bases each). From germline, CDR1 is SGHDN and CDR2 FVKESK. V lost 4 bases to trimming and J lost 11 bases, with 15 bases between them. There are 13 residues in the CDR3. The CDR3 here is CASSLGLEGKQFF. The DNA for the CDR3 is TGTGCCAGCAGCCTTGGACTCGAGGGGAAGCAGTTCTTC. Using reference TRBV14 and TRBJ2-1 for the parts outside the CDR3, the full variable domain is EAGVTQFPSHSVIEKGQTVTLRCDPISGHDNLYWYRRVMGKEIKFLLHFVKESKQDESGMPNNRFLAERTGGTYSTLKVQPAELEDSGVYFCASSLGLEGKQFFGPGTRLTVL.

This clonotype was found many times. V gene TRBV12-3 or TRBV12-4 combines with J gene TRBJ1-4, with 10 bases matching TRBD1. The CDR3 loop spans 15 amino acids. V shed 1 base and J 4 bases; nucleotides not matched to a gene: 0. The CDR3 protein is CASSLGTGGNEKLFF. The DNA of the CDR3 is TGTGCCAGCAGTTTAGGGACAGGGGGTAATGAAAAACTGTTTTTT.

J is TRBJ2-5 and V is TRBV6-5, with TRBD1 identical over 9 bases. With V trimmed by 6 bases and J by 5 bases, 10 bases remained unmatched. The CDR3 extends over 15 amino acids. Germline V gene lookup returns CDR1 MNHEY and CDR2 SVGAGI. This chain's CDR3 is CASSYGTGRLETQYF. The CDR3 DNA reads TGTGCCAGCAGCTACGGGACAGGGCGGCTCGAGACCCAGTACTTC.

V and J are TRBV9 and TRBJ1-3; D is ambiguous. CDR3 size: 13 residues. CDR1 and CDR2 from the germline V gene are SGDLS and YYNGEE. The ends were cut back, 2 bases at V and 8 bases at J, with 11 bases in the middle. CDR3 residues: CASSVMIRDTIYF. The CDR3 DNA reads TGTGCCAGCAGCGTGATGATCCGGGACACCATATATTTT.